This T cell receptor beta chain was documented in a study of blood T cells in healthy people across ages. Study conclusions and caveats: Correlation between TCR beta diversity and naive T cell percentage was strong.

The CDR3 contains 15 residues. Trimming took off 1 base at V and 5 bases at J, with 14 bases between the two ends. Germline CDR1 and CDR2: LGHNA and YSLEER. Remarks on this clonotype: The antigen remains unidentified.

Combining a sample-barcoded 5' primer with a J-beta primer mix, a second PCR ran for 7 to 11 cycles. The yield of each sample was at least 2.5 million CDR3-containing paired-end reads. MiXCR, applied by TCRdb to the 5' RACE reads, yields one record per CDR3 protein. The top ten hold approximately 7% of the sample, which has 1,500,000 or so distinct CDR3 sequences, approximately 60% seen once. Every sample had a minimum of 6 million PBMCs isolated. Sequenced: blood. The TCR was taken from a man younger than 35 in good health. V usage is TRBV4-3 and J usage is TRBJ1-2, with D unresolved. The DNA for the CDR3 is TGCGCCAGCAGCCAAGGCACGAGGTTCAGTTATGGCTACACCTTC. Amino acids: CASSQGTRFSYGYTF.